The 29 T cell receptor beta chains listed next were all sequenced from one sample in a study of cytomegalovirus exposure and HLA in healthy donors. TCRdb's copy holds only in-frame clones and misses some; the assay was immunoSEQ multiplex PCR. Of some 150,000 clones detected, just under 90% appear once; the ten largest clones hold less than 8%. Sequenced input: PBMCs. Receptors originate from a woman in her thirties in good health and CMV-seropositive.

The rearrangement uses TRBV5-4 and TRBJ2-7; a weak D match, TRBD2 (5 bases). The germline gives CDR1 SGHNT, CDR2 YYREEE (reference sequence). This CDR3 spans 15 amino acids. The germline V and J ends were trimmed by 0 bases and 5 bases, with 15 bases remaining between them. This CDR3 is CASSLGGRYGDEQYF. The DNA for the CDR3 is TGTGCCAGCAGCTTGGGTGGGCGGTACGGGGACGAGCAGTACTTC.

J is TRBJ2-2 and V is TRBV5-1, with 7 bases that match TRBD2. Germline lookup yields CDR1 SGHRS and CDR2 YFSETQ. The V and J ends lost 2 bases and 2 bases, in that order; junction bases with no gene match: 6. This CDR3 is built from 16 residues. The chain's CDR3 is CASSFNPSGNTGELFF. In DNA, the CDR3 is TGCGCCAGCAGCTTTAACCCTAGCGGTAACACCGGGGAGCTGTTTTTT.

This clone was found once. The chain couples TRBV5-8 to TRBJ2-3; 10 bases line up with TRBD2. Trimming removed 3 bases from V and 0 bases from J; junction bases left unmatched: 10. This CDR3 has 18 amino acids. Germline V CDR1 and CDR2: SGHTS, YDEGEE. CDR3 protein: CASSSTIGLAVSTDTQYF. In DNA, the CDR3 is TGTGCCAGCAGCTCGACAATCGGACTAGCGGTTAGCACAGATACGCAGTATTTT.

V usage is TRBV7-9 and J usage is TRBJ1-2, with D possibly being TRBD1 (6 bases). Germline assignment: CDR1 SEHNR and CDR2 FQNEAQ (reference sequence). Trimming left V 5 bases short and J 8 bases short, with 18 bases between. The CDR3 is 14 residues long. For the CDR3, the DNA is TGTGCCAGCAGCCTACAGGGAACCCTGGCCGGCTACACCTTC. Amino acid sequence: CASSLQGTLAGYTF.

This clone was counted at least ten times. The gene calls are TRBV7-8 and TRBJ2-7, with 9 nucleotides matching TRBD1. The germline CDR1 and CDR2 sequences are SGHVS and FQNEAQ. This CDR3 is built from 15 residues. V gave up 4 bases and J gave up 0 bases; unmatched junction bases: 4. The CDR3 reads CASSWQTGGSYEQYF. CDR3 DNA sequence: TGTGCCAGCAGCTGGCAGACAGGGGGCTCCTACGAGCAGTACTTC. The variable domain in full, completed from reference TRBV7-8 and TRBJ2-7, reads GAGVSQSPRYKVAKRGQDVALRCDPISGHVSLFWYQQALGQGPEFLTYFQNEAQLDKSGLPSDRFFAERPEGSVSTLKIQRTQQEDSAVYLCASSWQTGGSYEQYFGPGTRLTVT.

As DNA, the CDR3 is TGTGCCAGCAGTGTTAGCGGGGTTTACGATGAGCAGTTCTTC. Translating it yields CASSVSGVYDEQFF. The chain couples TRBV6-1 to TRBJ2-1, with TRBD2 identical over 8 bases. Germline trimming cut 4 bases from V and 8 bases from J; bases unmatched to any gene: 7. This CDR3 has 14 amino acids. Germline V gives CDR1 MNHNS, CDR2 SASEGT.

The chain carries TRBV19 and TRBJ1-1, with TRBD1 identical over 7 bases. The CDR3 covers 15 residues. The V gene's germline CDR1 is LNHDA and CDR2 SQIVND (reference sequence). Germline trimming cut 6 bases from V and 0 bases from J; bases unmatched to any gene: 7. Written as DNA, the CDR3 is TGTGCCAGTAGGATCCGGGACAGAATGAACACTGAAGCTTTCTTT. Translated: CASRIRDRMNTEAFF.

In nucleotides, the CDR3 is TGTGCCAGCAGCCCGGACAGGGAGGATCCAAATGAGCAGTTCTTC. This translates into CASSPDREDPNEQFF. The chain carries TRBV6-9 and TRBJ2-1; 8 bases match TRBD1. The germline V gene has CDR1 MNHGY and CDR2 SVAAGI. This CDR3 is 15 amino acids long. The V segment lost 6 bases and the J segment 7 bases; nucleotides outside the gene matches: 11.

The chain recombines TRBV6-1 with TRBJ1-1, with 8 positions matching TRBD1. Germline V gene data show CDR1 as MNHNS and CDR2 as SASEGT. The V segment lost 6 bases and the J segment 3 bases; nucleotides outside the gene matches: 0. The CDR3 runs 12 residues. DNA of the CDR3: TGTGCCAGCAGGACAGGGGACACTGAAGCTTTCTTT. Amino acids: CASRTGDTEAFF.

This chain links TRBV28 with TRBJ2-7, with 7 bases that match TRBD2. Unmatched junction bases numbered 1, after V lost 8 bases and J lost 3 bases. Germline CDR1 reads MDHEN; CDR2 reads SYDVKM. The CDR3 extends over 11 amino acids. In nucleotides, the CDR3 is TGTGCCAGCGGGGGGGTCTACGAGCAGTACTTC. It encodes CASGGVYEQYF.

The gene calls are TRBV2 and TRBJ2-5, with D uncertain. The CDR3 has 13 residues. Looked up from germline, CDR1 is SNHLY and CDR2 is FYNNEI. The V end was cut by 4 bases, the J end by 5 bases, with 11 bases between. The CDR3 region is CASSVNYGETQYF. The CDR3 nucleotides read TGTGCCAGCAGTGTTAATTATGGCGAGACCCAGTACTTC.

The chain has TRBV10-3 and TRBJ2-5, with a possible D match to TRBD1 (7 bases). Germline CDR1 ENHRY, CDR2 SYGVKD. The V end was cut by 10 bases, the J end by 4 bases, with 19 bases between. The CDR3 totals 14 residues. The CDR3 DNA reads TGTGCCACCGAGGGACAGCTGGGGGGAGAGACCCAGTACTTC. Amino acid sequence: CATEGQLGGETQYF.

V and J are TRBV5-1 and TRBJ2-1; TRBD2 matches at 13 bases. V lost 4 bases, J lost 9 bases, and 10 bases stayed unmatched. Looked up from germline, CDR1 is SGHRS and CDR2 is YFSETQ. The CDR3 extends over 16 amino acids. DNA for the CDR3: TGCGCCAGCAGCCCCCTTACTAGCGGGGGGGCCGGTGAGCAGTTCTTC. Its protein is CASSPLTSGGAGEQFF.

The V gene is TRBV7-6, the J gene TRBJ1-5; no firm D call. The CDR3 totals 20 residues. Between the trimmed V and J ends, which lost 3 bases and 5 bases, there was a span of 29 bases. From germline, CDR1 is SGHVS and CDR2 FNYEAQ. The CDR3 DNA follows: TGTGCCAGCAGCTTGAACCCCCGTTCCCCTTATCTCCCCGGGGATCAGCCCCAGCATTTT. It encodes CASSLNPRSPYLPGDQPQHF.

The rearrangement links TRBV2 to TRBJ1-4, with D unresolved. The CDR3 extends over 13 amino acids. Germline assignment: CDR1 SNHLY and CDR2 FYNNEI. The V end lost 8 bases, the J end lost 7 bases, and 14 bases lay between the germline ends. CDR3 residues: CASLSGSIEKLFF. The CDR3 bases are TGTGCCAGCTTATCCGGGTCAATTGAAAAACTGTTTTTT. Complete variable domain (other parts from reference TRBV2 and TRBJ1-4): EPEVTQTPSHQVTQMGQEVILRCVPISNHLYFYWYRQILGQKVEFLVSFYNNEISEKSEIFDDQFSVERPDGSNFTLKIRSTKLEDSAMYFCASLSGSIEKLFFGSGTQLSVL.

V gene TRBV11-2 combines with J gene TRBJ2-5, with TRBD2 matching over 13 bases. CDR1 and CDR2 (germline): SGHAT, FQNNGV. The CDR3 has 16 residues. V shed 1 base and J 4 bases; nucleotides not matched to a gene: 3. This chain's CDR3 is CASSLGLAGGTETQYF. DNA of the CDR3: TGTGCCAGCAGCTTAGGACTAGCGGGGGGAACAGAGACCCAGTACTTC.

The chain has TRBV7-9 and TRBJ1-3; a possible D gene is TRBD1 (5 bases). This CDR3 comprises 15 residues. Trimming stripped 2 bases from V and 0 bases from J, with 8 bases between. Germline CDR1 is SEHNR and CDR2 is FQNEAQ (reference sequence). DNA for the CDR3: TGTGCCAGCAGCTTAAGGGGTAGCTCTGGAAACACCATATATTTT. Translating it yields CASSLRGSSGNTIYF.

V usage is TRBV5-1 and J usage is TRBJ2-2, with TRBD1 matching over 11 bases. This CDR3 is 18 amino acids long. Per germline, CDR1 SGHRS and CDR2 YFSETQ. Unmatched junction bases numbered 9, after V lost 1 base and J lost 4 bases. Here the CDR3 DNA reads TGCGCCAGCAGCTTGCGTGGGTTTGGGACAGGGGGCACCGGGGAGCTGTTTTTT. Its translation: CASSLRGFGTGGTGELFF.

To note about this clone: An end of the junction does not agree with germline; a read error may underlie this. V gene TRBV7-2 combines with J gene TRBJ1-2; D unresolved. CDR3 size: 13 residues. Germline V gene lookup returns CDR1 SGHTA and CDR2 FQGNSA. The CDR3 sequence: CASSLARVEIWAF. The CDR3 region has the DNA TGTGCCAGCAGCTTAGCGCGGGTCGAAATCTGGGCCTTC.

The CDR3 DNA follows: TGTGCCAGCAGCTTACGCCGGACAGGGATCAGCACTGAAGCTTTCTTT. It yields the protein CASSLRRTGISTEAFF. The chain is built from TRBV7-2 and TRBJ1-1, with 8 bases lining up with TRBD1. The germline gives CDR1 SGHTA, CDR2 FQGNSA. The V segment lost 2 bases and the J segment 4 bases; nucleotides outside the gene matches: 9. The CDR3 is made up of 16 amino acids.

The chain is built from TRBV27 and TRBJ2-1, with 7 nucleotides matching TRBD2. The V segment lost 3 bases and the J segment 6 bases; nucleotides outside the gene matches: 20. There are 19 residues in the CDR3. Germline CDR1 MNHEY, CDR2 SMNVEV (reference sequence). The CDR3 is CASSFQTGGILSGPNEQFF. The CDR3 region has the DNA TGTGCCAGCAGTTTCCAGACGGGGGGTATACTATCTGGTCCCAATGAGCAGTTCTTC.

The rearrangement joins TRBV28 to TRBJ1-5; D possibly corresponds to TRBD1 (6 bases). The V and J ends lost 3 bases and 6 bases respectively, with 6 bases between them. There are 12 residues in the CDR3. Germline V gene lookup returns CDR1 MDHEN and CDR2 SYDVKM. CDR3: CASSLDSQPQHF. For the CDR3, the DNA is TGTGCCAGCAGTTTGGACAGTCAGCCCCAGCATTTT.

The chain joins TRBV5-4 to TRBJ2-3; tentatively, D is TRBD1 (6 bases). The germline V gene has CDR1 SGHNT and CDR2 YYREEE (reference sequence). The CDR3 has 15 residues. V was pared by 2 bases and J by 1 base, with 11 bases between. The CDR3 loop is CASSLGRQGTDTQYF. In nucleotides, the CDR3 is TGTGCCAGCAGCTTAGGGAGACAGGGCACAGATACGCAGTATTTT.

The rearrangement joins TRBV29-1 to TRBJ1-4; the D is unclear. The CDR3 contains 13 residues. Germline V gene sequence: CDR1 SQVTM, CDR2 ANQGSEA. Deletions cut 6 bases from V and 4 bases from J, with 12 bases between. The CDR3 here is CSVQQTDNEKLFF. CDR3 in DNA: TGCAGCGTGCAACAAACCGATAATGAAAAACTGTTTTTT.

The rearrangement uses TRBV4-2 and TRBJ2-3; D unclear. The CDR3 totals 14 residues. Trimming pared 4 bases from V and 1 base from J, leaving 9 bases between. CDR1 LGHNA and CDR2 YNFKEQ come from the germline V gene. As DNA, the CDR3 is TGTGCCAGCAGCCCCTCTGCGGGCACAGATACGCAGTATTTT. It yields the protein CASSPSAGTDTQYF.

Only one count was recorded for this clone. The chain is built from TRBV9 and TRBJ2-2, with D perhaps matching TRBD2 (5 bases). V was clipped by 4 bases and J by 0 bases, with 13 bases between them. The CDR3 spans 16 residues. CDR1 is SGDLS, CDR2 YYNGEE, per germline. CDR3 sequence: CASSPPYGANTGELFF. DNA of the CDR3: TGTGCCAGCAGCCCACCGTACGGGGCGAACACCGGGGAGCTGTTTTTT.

This clone was recorded a few times. The V and J genes are TRBV5-6 and TRBJ2-7, with TRBD1 identical over 9 bases. The germline gives CDR1 SGHDT, CDR2 YYEEEE. Trimming cost V 3 bases and J 4 bases; bases outside gene matches: 2. The CDR3 is 13 residues long. The DNA of the CDR3 is TGTGCCAGCAGCTGGGGGACAGGGTACGAGCAGTACTTC. Amino acids: CASSWGTGYEQYF.

This rearrangement joins TRBV7-2 to TRBJ2-5; D might be TRBD2 (6 bases). The germline V gene has CDR1 SGHTA and CDR2 FQGNSA. The CDR3 is 14 residues long. Trimming pared 2 bases from V and 4 bases from J, leaving 11 bases between. This CDR3 is CASSLYGGGETQYF. The CDR3 nucleotides are TGTGCCAGCAGCTTATACGGGGGAGGAGAGACCCAGTACTTC. The complete variable domain, with remaining parts taken from reference TRBV7-2 and TRBJ2-5, reads GAGVSQSPSNKVTEKGKDVELRCDPISGHTALYWYRQSLGQGLEFLIYFQGNSAPDKSGLPSDRFSAERTGGSVSTLTIQRTQQEDSAVYLCASSLYGGGETQYFGPGTRLLVL.

The CDR3 DNA sequence: TGCGCCAGCAAATTTCGGTTCACAGATACGCAGTATTTT. The encoded protein is CASKFRFTDTQYF. The rearrangement links TRBV5-1 to TRBJ2-3; D remains unclear. V gave up 6 bases and J gave up 2 bases, with 10 bases separating them. Germline V CDR1 and CDR2: SGHRS, YFSETQ. This CDR3 is built from 13 residues. The full variable domain, completed using reference TRBV5-1 and TRBJ2-3, is KAGVTQTPRYLIKTRGQQVTLSCSPISGHRSVSWYQQTPGQGLQFLFEYFSETQRNKGNFPGRFSGRQFSNSRSEMNVSTLELGDSALYLCASKFRFTDTQYFGPGTRLTVL.